The 30 T cell receptor beta chains below all came from one sample that was sequenced in a study of CD8+CD57+ T cells in acquired aplastic anemia. Patients who underwent sequencing had shown CD8+CD57+ cell expansion by flow cytometry. Genomic DNA templated the TCR beta VDJ and CDR3 profiling. TCRdb recomputed calls from the reads with MiXCR, one row per CDR3 protein. The repertoire holds roughly 250,000 distinct CDR3 sequences, with 65% to 90% as singletons. The sample was sorted CD4+, CD8+, or CD8+CD57+ T cells (not recorded which) from PBMCs. Every receptor here comes from a human donor with aplastic anemia.

J is TRBJ2-3 and V is TRBV7-6, with D unclear. Germline CDR1 SGHVS, CDR2 FNYEAQ. V was trimmed by 2 bases and J by 15 bases, leaving 21 bases between them. CDR3 length equals 14 residues. The CDR3, as DNA: TGTGCCAGCAGCTTAACTGGCGCACCGAGTACGCCTTATTTT. Translation: CASSLTGAPSTPYF.

A word on this clonotype: The CDR3 ends on some other residue instead of the conserved phenylalanine or tryptophan, so this is likely a read error. The limits of the CDR3 on the DNA are not certain, so only TCRdb's listed CDR3 is given. The gene calls are TRBV7-3 and TRBJ1-2; the table's D call of TRBD1 was not tested on the DNA. Germline lookup yields CDR1 SGHTA and CDR2 FQGTGA. The CDR3 has 12 residues if both end residues are counted. The CDR3 sequence is CASKQGNYGYTH.

Worth noting for this clonotype: As the CDR3 is not closed by the conserved phenylalanine or tryptophan, this likely results from a read error. The chain carries TRBV7-9 and TRBJ1-1, with D maybe TRBD1 (6 bases). Germline-derived CDR1 and CDR2 are SEHNR and FQNEAQ (reference sequence). Trimming left V 4 bases short and J 7 bases short, with 13 bases between. The length of the CDR3 is 13 residues. The CDR3 is CASSSTTGSEAFV. In DNA, the CDR3 is TGTGCCAGCAGCTCAACTACAGGGAGTGAAGCTTTCGTA.

This clonotype was observed a handful of times. CDR3 amino acids: CASSEGSDTQHYF. The CDR3 bases are TGTGCCAGCAGCGAAGGGTCCGATACTCAGCATTATTTT. The chain couples TRBV9 to TRBJ2-3; D is unresolved. There are 13 residues in the CDR3. V gave up 3 bases and J gave up 15 bases, with 20 bases separating them. CDR1 is SGDLS, CDR2 YYNGEE, per germline.

The genes are TRBV9 and TRBJ2-7; TRBD2 might be the D (6 bases). V shed 4 bases and J shed 8 bases, with 25 bases lying between them. Germline V lookup: CDR1 SGDLS, CDR2 YYNGEE. The CDR3 is made up of 16 amino acids. The CDR3 bases are TGTGCCAGCAGCTGGGGGGTGGGCGGCGATAATTCACAGCAGTACGTC. Its translation is CASSWGVGGDNSQQYV.

The CDR3 nucleotides read TGTGCCAGCAGCTTATCGTCTTCTTACGCTGAGACGCAGTATTTT. It encodes CASSLSSSYAETQYF. This chain joins TRBV7-3 and TRBJ2-3; D is undetermined. The ends were cut back, 2 bases at V and 9 bases at J, with 18 bases in the middle. The CDR3 contains 15 residues. Germline V lookup: CDR1 SGHTA, CDR2 FQGTGA.

This clonotype was recorded a few times. V and J are TRBV15 and TRBJ1-6; D not resolved. This CDR3 is built from 16 residues. Germline CDR1 is LNHNV and CDR2 is YYDKDF (reference sequence). Trimming removed 0 bases at V and 7 bases at J, with 13 bases between. CDR3 in amino acids: CATSRDTVLPNSPLHF. The CDR3 DNA is TGTGCCACCAGCAGAGATACGGTTTTACCCAATTCACCCCTCCACTTT. Complete variable domain (other parts from reference TRBV15 and TRBJ1-6): DAMVIQNPRYQVTQFGKPVTLSCSQTLNHNVMYWYQQKSSQAPKLLFHYYDKDFNNEADTPDNFQSRRPNTSFCFLDIRSPGLGDTAMYLCATSRDTVLPNSPLHFGNGTRLTVT.

As to this clonotype: This CDR3 is missing its conserved last phenylalanine or tryptophan, likely due to a read error. The DNA is omitted, as the CDR3 cannot be located on it reliably, and the CDR3 follows TCRdb's listing. V and J are TRBV7-2 and TRBJ1-1; no DNA check was done on the table's D call, TRBD1. The CDR3 is 13 residues long, counting both termini. Germline lookup yields CDR1 SGHTA and CDR2 FQGNSA. The CDR3 here is CASSLMGGPQHFG.

As regards this clonotype: Because the CDR3 is missing its conserved closing phenylalanine or tryptophan, this is likely a read error. The chain recombines TRBV7-9 with TRBJ1-3, with 8 bases matching TRBD1. J lost 6 bases, V lost 10 bases, and 8 bases had no gene match. The CDR3 has 13 residues. The V gene's germline CDR1 is SEHNR and CDR2 FQNEAQ (reference sequence). The CDR3 DNA reads as TGTGCCATCCCAGGGGGCGGTGTAAACACCATATATTCT. Translating it yields CAIPGGGVNTIYS.

CDR3 loop: CSARDLAGGQETQYF. The CDR3 DNA sequence: TGCAGTGCTAGAGATCTGGCGGGGGGACAAGAGACCCAGTACTTC. The rearrangement uses TRBV20-1 and TRBJ2-5; 8 nucleotides align to TRBD2. After removal of 0 bases from V and 2 bases from J, the junction contained 5 bases not matched to a gene. The CDR3 extends over 15 amino acids. Germline V gene lookup returns CDR1 DFQATT and CDR2 SNEGSKA (reference sequence).

The CDR3 DNA sequence: TGTGCCAGCAGCATTTCCGGGACAGGGGCAGTAGCTTTCTTT. This sequence encodes CASSISGTGAVAFF. The V and J genes are TRBV7-8 and TRBJ1-1; 10 nucleotides agree with TRBD1. J lost 10 bases, V lost 5 bases, and 10 bases had no gene match. CDR3 length: 14 residues. Per germline, CDR1 SGHVS and CDR2 FQNEAQ.

For this clonotype: At one end the junction does not follow the germline gene, possibly because of a read error. The gene calls are TRBV7-8 and TRBJ2-3; the D gene could be TRBD1 or TRBD2 (6 bases each). The CDR3 spans 13 residues. Per the germline V gene, CDR1 is SGHVS and CDR2 is FQNEAQ. The CDR3 spells CASGDGGRATKHF. CDR3 nucleotides: TGTGCCAGCGGGGACGGGGGCAGAGCTACGAAGCATTTT. The variable domain in full, completed from reference TRBV7-8 and TRBJ2-3, reads GAGVSQSPRYKVAKRGQDVALRCDPISGHVSLFWYQQALGQGPEFLTYFQNEAQLDKSGLPSDRFFAERPEGSVSTLKIQRTQQEDSAVYLCASGDGGRATKHFGPGTRLTVL.

This clonotype was counted once. This chain links TRBV6-1 with TRBJ2-3; 7 bases match TRBD2. Germline CDR1 is MNHNS and CDR2 is SASEGT. This CDR3 has 14 amino acids. Trimming at V came to 6 bases and at J to 0 bases, leaving 3 bases not matched to a gene. CDR3 sequence reads: CASRRGGSTDTQYF. The CDR3 DNA follows: TGTGCCAGCAGGCGCGGGGGTAGCACAGATACGCAGTATTTT.

As to this clonotype: An end of the junction differs from the germline gene, which may be a read error. The chain uses TRBV20-1 and TRBJ2-3; either TRBD1 or TRBD2 may fit D (5 bases each). Germline CDR1 and CDR2: DFQATT and SNEGSKA (reference sequence). This CDR3 is 15 amino acids long. In DNA, the CDR3 is TGCAGCGCTTCCCGGGGTTATGGCTACACAGGTACGCAGTATTTT. Protein sequence: CSASRGYGYTGTQYF.

The chain combines TRBV11-3 with TRBJ2-3; 7 bases are shared with TRBD2. With V trimmed by 8 bases and J by 7 bases, 9 bases remained unmatched. Germline V CDR1 and CDR2: SGHNT, YENEEA. There are 13 residues in the CDR3. The CDR3 DNA reads as TGTGCCAGCGGCGACGGGGGAGGGTATACGCAGTATTTT. Translated, it gives CASGDGGGYTQYF.

About this clonotype itself: Given a much more abundant clone one base away, this may be a read error. The V gene is TRBV7-8, the J gene TRBJ2-3; TRBD2 might be the D (6 bases). The germline V gene encodes CDR1 SGHVS and CDR2 FQNEAQ. V lost 8 bases, J lost 10 bases, and 19 bases lay in between. This CDR3 comprises 13 residues. CDR3 in DNA: TGTGCCAGCGGGGACGGGGGAAGAGCTGCGCAGTATTTT. It is translated as CASGDGGRAAQYF.

This clonotype occurred a few times. V is TRBV13 and J is TRBJ2-7; D might be TRBD1 (5 bases). Germline CDR1 and CDR2: PRHDT and FYEKMQ (reference sequence). The CDR3 is 12 residues long. Trimming cost V 5 bases and J 6 bases, with 11 bases left between them. CDR3 amino acids: CASSPGAGEQYV. The CDR3 nucleotides are TGTGCCAGCAGCCCTGGGGCCGGCGAGCAGTACGTC.

The V call is TRBV2, the J call TRBJ1-2, with 7 nucleotides matching TRBD1. V was clipped by 6 bases and J by 2 bases; unmatched bases: 6. The CDR3 totals 14 residues. Germline values: CDR1 SNHLY, CDR2 FYNNEI. CDR3 nucleotide sequence: TGTGCCAGCAGGGGACAGTCCGTCAACTATGGCTACACCTTC. This translates into CASRGQSVNYGYTF. Full variable domain (rest looked up from reference TRBV2 and TRBJ1-2): EPEVTQTPSHQVTQMGQEVILRCVPISNHLYFYWYRQILGQKVEFLVSFYNNEISEKSEIFDDQFSVERPDGSNFTLKIRSTKLEDSAMYFCASRGQSVNYGYTFGSGTRLTVV.

To note about this clonotype: One end of the junction fails to match germline, which may point to a read error. The chain carries TRBV9 and TRBJ2-7; perhaps TRBD1 as D (6 bases). CDR1 and CDR2 (germline): SGDLS, YYNGEE. The length of the CDR3 is 15 residues. The CDR3 reads CASSAPGHNTGELYF. The CDR3, as DNA: TGTGCCAGCAGCGCGCCGGGACACAACACCGGGGAGCTGTACTTC.

This clonotype was recorded only once. No DNA is shown, since the ends of the CDR3 on it are uncertain; the CDR3 is the one TCRdb lists. This chain connects TRBV7-9 to TRBJ2-1; the D call TRBD1 from the table was never checked on the DNA. 14 amino acids form the CDR3, both terminal residues included. Germline lookup yields CDR1 SEHNR and CDR2 FQNEAQ (reference sequence). The CDR3 reads CASSLVPGGLFFGF.

The chain combines TRBV7-9 with TRBJ2-1, with a weak D call TRBD2 (6 bases). The V and J ends lost 5 bases and 12 bases respectively, with 17 bases between them. Germline V gives CDR1 SEHNR, CDR2 FQNEAQ (reference sequence). The CDR3 is 13 residues long. CDR3 nucleotides: TGTGCCAGCAGCGATGGGGGGAGCCGTGGGCAGTTCTTC. It yields the protein CASSDGGSRGQFF.

The sample holds one count of this clonotype. The chain carries TRBV9 and TRBJ2-1; 8 nucleotides align to TRBD2. V was clipped by 3 bases and J by 12 bases; unmatched bases: 14. The CDR3 contains 15 residues. The germline CDR1 and CDR2 sequences are SGDLS and YYNGEE. The CDR3 reads CASSETGGASDTQFF. CDR3 coding DNA: TGTGCCAGCAGCGAGACCGGGGGGGCTTCAGATACGCAGTTCTTC.

Details on this clonotype: Because it lacks the conserved phenylalanine or tryptophan at the end, this CDR3 is likely a read error. The DNA is left out, because the CDR3 cannot be placed on it with certainty; the CDR3 is given as TCRdb lists it. The genes are TRBV7-9 and TRBJ1-2. The CDR3 spans 12 amino acids, including both terminal residues. CDR1 is SEHNR, CDR2 FQNEAQ, per germline (reference sequence). CDR3 sequence reads: CASSTSPGLDTH.

The rearrangement links TRBV9 to TRBJ2-1; D is ambiguous. V was pared by 0 bases and J by 9 bases, with 7 bases between. Germline lookup yields CDR1 SGDLS and CDR2 YYNGEE. The CDR3 contains 12 residues. The CDR3 loop is CASSVGSGEQFF. In DNA, the CDR3 is TGTGCCAGCAGCGTAGGTTCGGGTGAGCAGTTCTTC.

The rearrangement uses TRBV7-9 and TRBJ2-1; D remains unclear. V lost 11 bases and J 13 bases, leaving 33 bases between the germline ends. CDR3 length: 16 amino acids. In germline, CDR1 is SEHNR, CDR2 FQNEAQ (reference sequence). The CDR3 reads CAYEVPAYQESEYQFF. CDR3 nucleotide sequence: TGTGCCTACGAGGTACCGGCGTACCAAGAGAGCGAGTACCAGTTCTTC. The whole variable domain, filled in from reference TRBV7-9 and TRBJ2-1, reads DTGVSQNPRHKITKRGQNVTFRCDPISEHNRLYWYRQTLGQGPEFLTYFQNEAQLEKSRLLSDRFSAERPKGSFSTLEIQRTEQGDSAMYLCAYEVPAYQESEYQFFGPGTRLTVL.

The chain uses TRBV24-1 and TRBJ2-3; D is unresolved. V shed 5 bases and J shed 2 bases, with 7 bases lying between them. This CDR3 contains 13 residues. From germline, CDR1 is KGHDR and CDR2 SFDVKD. CDR3 sequence: CATSAPPTDTQYF. The CDR3 nucleotides read TGTGCCACCAGTGCGCCTCCCACAGATACGCAGTATTTT.

The chain joins TRBV19 to TRBJ2-7, with 8 bases fitting TRBD1. This CDR3 has 14 residues. J gave up 3 bases and V 6 bases, and 7 bases lay outside the gene matches. Germline CDR1 and CDR2: LNHDA and SQIVND (reference sequence). CDR3 sequence reads: CASSPGTGDYEQYF. The CDR3 nucleotides read TGTGCCAGTAGCCCCGGGACAGGAGACTACGAGCAGTACTTC.

This chain uses TRBV7-9 with TRBJ2-7, with unresolved D. Germline lookup yields CDR1 SEHNR and CDR2 FQNEAQ (reference sequence). The V end was cut by 1 base, the J end by 4 bases, with 8 bases between. The CDR3 runs to 13 residues. CDR3 loop: CASSLEQRYEQYF. CDR3 coding DNA: TGTGCCAGCAGCTTAGAGCAACGGTACGAGCAGTACTTC.

On this clonotype: A single base separates this from a much larger clone, so it may be a read error. V is TRBV11-1 and J is TRBJ1-2, with D perhaps TRBD1 (6 bases). Trimming removed 3 bases from V and 3 bases from J, with 14 bases in between. From germline, CDR1 is SGHAT and CDR2 FQDESV (reference sequence). This CDR3 is 15 amino acids long. The CDR3 DNA follows: TGTGCCAGCAGCTTGGAGGGGGGCTCCGACTATGGCTACACCTTC. Translated, it gives CASSLEGGSDYGYTF.

In the case of this clonotype: The conserved phenylalanine or tryptophan normally closing the CDR3 is absent here, so this likely arose from a read error. The chain carries TRBV7-8 and TRBJ1-1; the D is unclear. The CDR3 spans 12 residues. Deletions cut 5 bases from V and 11 bases from J, with 15 bases between. Germline-derived CDR1 and CDR2 are SGHVS and FQNEAQ. The CDR3 bases are TGTGCCAGCAGCGTTCGGGCCAACGAGGCTTTCCTT. This codes for CASSVRANEAFL.